What follows is one T cell receptor beta chain and its context. Libraries were prepared by immunoSEQ multiplex PCR; TCRdb keeps only in-frame clonotypes and omits some of them. The sample consists of approximately 210,000 clones, 70% to 90% of them appearing once. This specimen belongs to a study of blood T cell repertoires in COVID-19. There are 14 residues in the CDR3. Germline lookup yields CDR1 SGDLS and CDR2 YYNGEE. The V end lost 4 bases, the J end lost 2 bases, and 11 bases lay between the germline ends. This clonotype originated in a woman aged 70 to 79 with active or convalescent COVID-19. The specimen sequenced was peripheral blood. The chain employs TRBV9 and TRBJ2-3; tentative D call: TRBD2 (6 bases). CDR3 DNA sequence: TGTGCCAGCAGCCCCCGGAGGGCCACAGATACGCAGTATTTT. The encoded protein is CASSPRRATDTQYF. Based on the CDR3 plus reference TRBV9 and TRBJ2-3, the full variable domain is DSGVTQTPKHLITATGQRVTLRCSPRSGDLSVYWYQQSLDQGLQFLIQYYNGEERAKGNILERFSAQQFPDLHSELNLSSLELGDSALYFCASSPRRATDTQYFGPGTRLTVL.